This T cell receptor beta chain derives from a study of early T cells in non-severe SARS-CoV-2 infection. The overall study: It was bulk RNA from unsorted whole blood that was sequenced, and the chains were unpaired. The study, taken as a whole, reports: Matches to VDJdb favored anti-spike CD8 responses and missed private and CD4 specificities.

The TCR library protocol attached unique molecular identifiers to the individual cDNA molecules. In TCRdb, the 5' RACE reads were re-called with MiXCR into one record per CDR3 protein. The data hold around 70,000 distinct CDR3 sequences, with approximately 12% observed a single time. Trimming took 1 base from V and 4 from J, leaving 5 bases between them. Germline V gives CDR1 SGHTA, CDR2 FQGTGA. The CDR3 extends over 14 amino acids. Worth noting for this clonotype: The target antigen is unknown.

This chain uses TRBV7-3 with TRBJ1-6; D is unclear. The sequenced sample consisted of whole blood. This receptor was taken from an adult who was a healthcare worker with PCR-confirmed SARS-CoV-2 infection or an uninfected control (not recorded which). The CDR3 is CASSLRPYNSPLHF. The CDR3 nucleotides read TGTGCCAGCAGCTTAAGGCCGTATAATTCACCCCTCCACTTT.